This T cell receptor (beta chain) was sequenced in a study of shared clonotypes between healthy human individuals. Study-level points and caveats: Compared with clonotypes that all four donors shared, non-shared clonotypes had lower generation probabilities. It was anticipated that sequencing depth would influence how many clonotypes donors shared.

A remark on this clone: Its antigen remains unknown.

It was into CD45RA+ naive and CD45RA-negative memory subsets that the CD4+ cells were split. Repertoires were generated with immunoSEQ multiplex PCR, while TCRdb's copy carries only in-frame clones and drops some. The data show around 2.1 million clones, around 95% seen once. This sequence originates from a man aged 18 to 30 in good health. The specimen sequenced was naive CD4+ T cells sorted from blood. Subset: CD45RA+ positively selected.

CDR3 coding DNA: TGTGCCTGGAGTGCGCTAACGAGGACAGATAGCACAGATACGCAGTATTTT. This codes for CAWSALTRTDSTDTQYF. The V call is TRBV30, the J call TRBJ2-3, with a tentative D call TRBD1 (6 bases). The V gene's germline CDR1 is GTSNPN and CDR2 SVGIG (reference sequence). This CDR3 spans 17 amino acids. V shed 1 base and J shed 0 bases, with 17 bases lying between them. The full variable domain, in which reference TRBV30 and TRBJ2-3 provide the parts outside the CDR3, is SQTIHQWPATLVQPVGSPLSLECTVEGTSNPNLYWYRQAAGRGLQLLFYSVGIGQISSEVPQNLSASRPQDRQFILSSKKLLLSDSGFYLCAWSALTRTDSTDTQYFGPGTRLTVL.